This T cell receptor (beta chain) was identified in a study of shared clonotypes between healthy human individuals. This CDR3 comprises 14 residues. The germline V gene encodes CDR1 MNHEY and CDR2 SVGAGI. V was clipped by 4 bases and J by 5 bases; unmatched bases: 2. Generated by immunoSEQ multiplex PCR, the TCRdb table keeps only in-frame clones and is missing some. The repertoire holds 2.3 million or so clones, more than 85% seen once, with about 0.41% in the top ten. CD4+ cells were split into CD45RA+ naive and CD45RA-negative memory subsets. The receptor was derived from a man younger than 35 in good health. Some clones in this sample may be carry-over from other donors' samples. The sequenced sample consisted of naive CD4+ T cells from PBMCs. Described subset: CD45RA+ positively selected. The J gene is TRBJ2-5, the V gene TRBV6-5, with 12 bases matching TRBD2. CDR3 residues: CASSSTSGGETQYF. The CDR3 bases are TGTGCCAGCAGTTCGACTAGCGGGGGCGAGACCCAGTACTTC.